These 21 T cell receptor beta chains were all obtained from the same sample, sequenced in a study of T cell repertoires in cytomegalovirus infection. Using its own MiXCR run on the reads, TCRdb lists one record per CDR3 protein. Of 700,000 to 950,000 distinct CDR3 sequences in the sample, less than 35% were seen once. Which antigens these TCRs recognize remains unknown. The sample in question was cultured CD8+ T cells from PBMCs, obtained from culture after CMV antigen stimulation. Receptors were obtained from a human donor in good health (CMV status not recorded). Some clones in this sample may be carry-over from other donors' samples.

The sample holds a few counts of this clonotype. This chain connects TRBV19 to TRBJ2-1, with D perhaps matching TRBD2 (6 bases). The CDR3 is made up of 15 amino acids. Germline CDR1 is LNHDA and CDR2 is SQIVND (reference sequence). Trimming shortened V by 3 bases and J by 0 bases, and 9 bases separated the two germline ends. The CDR3 DNA reads TGTGCCAGTAGTATGATCGGGGGCTCCTACAATGAGCAGTTCTTC. It codes for CASSMIGGSYNEQFF. The full variable domain, rest sourced from reference TRBV19 and TRBJ2-1, is DGGITQSPKYLFRKEGQNVTLSCEQNLNHDAMYWYRQDPGQGLRLIYYSQIVNDFQKGDIAEGYSVSREKKESFPLTVTSAQKNPTAFYLCASSMIGGSYNEQFFGPGTRLTVL.

This clonotype was seen repeatedly, ten times or more. The V gene is TRBV7-2, the J gene TRBJ1-1; D is perhaps TRBD1 (6 bases). The V gene lost 1 base and the J gene lost 1 base, with 10 bases spanning the gap. CDR3 length: 15 residues. Germline CDR1 SGHTA, CDR2 FQGNSA. CDR3 sequence reads: CASSLGPTGNTEAFF. The CDR3 nucleotides are TGTGCCAGCAGCTTAGGTCCGACAGGGAACACTGAAGCTTTCTTT.

This clonotype has a handful of counts. CDR3 sequence: CASSLEGDTYTF. In DNA form, the CDR3 reads TGTGCCAGCAGCTTAGAGGGGGATACCTACACCTTC. V is TRBV7-9 and J is TRBJ1-2, with a possible D match to TRBD1 (6 bases). Germline CDR1 reads SEHNR; CDR2 reads FQNEAQ (reference sequence). This CDR3 spans 12 amino acids. Trimming left V 1 base short and J 10 bases short, with 10 bases between. Complete variable domain (other parts from reference TRBV7-9 and TRBJ1-2): DTGVSQNPRHKITKRGQNVTFRCDPISEHNRLYWYRQTLGQGPEFLTYFQNEAQLEKSRLLSDRFSAERPKGSFSTLEIQRTEQGDSAMYLCASSLEGDTYTFGSGTRLTVV.

The rearrangement links TRBV6-8 to TRBJ2-7; TRBD1 matches 9 bases. V trimming: 5 bases; J trimming: 2 bases; junction bases outside the gene matches: 7. The CDR3 contains 15 residues. Germline-derived CDR1 and CDR2 are MNHGY and SAAAGT. CDR3 nucleotides: TGTGCCAGCAGTCCCGGACAGGGGTTCACCTACGAGCAGTACGTC. This codes for CASSPGQGFTYEQYV.

The V gene is TRBV2, the J gene TRBJ1-5; tentative D call: TRBD1 (6 bases). Germline CDR1 is SNHLY and CDR2 is FYNNEI. V dropped 1 base and J dropped 5 bases, with 12 bases sitting between them. There are 15 residues in the CDR3. This CDR3 is CASSEEGGTYQPQHF. The CDR3, as DNA: TGTGCCAGCAGTGAAGAGGGGGGGACTTATCAGCCCCAGCATTTT.

This clonotype was seen a few times. This sequence joins TRBV10-1 and TRBJ2-3; TRBD1 is a possible D gene (5 bases). This CDR3 is built from 17 residues. With 0 bases removed from V and 2 bases from J, the gap between germline ends came to 15 bases. Germline assignment: CDR1 WNHNN and CDR2 SYGVQD (reference sequence). The CDR3 DNA follows: TGCGCCAGCAGTGAGTCGTTATGGGGCCTTGACACAGATACGCAGTATTTT. Its protein is CASSESLWGLDTDTQYF.

The chain joins TRBV27 to TRBJ1-5; 7 bases agree with TRBD1. V shed 8 bases, J shed 5 bases, and the junction held 9 bases outside the gene matches. There are 14 residues in the CDR3. Germline CDR1 is MNHEY and CDR2 is SMNVEV (reference sequence). The CDR3 is CASADRRGHQPQHF. The DNA for the CDR3 is TGTGCCAGCGCGGACAGGCGGGGACATCAGCCCCAGCATTTT.

Concerning this clonotype itself: A much larger clone is a single base away; this may be a read error. The chain is built from TRBV7-3 and TRBJ2-4; 8 bases match TRBD2. The CDR3 is 19 residues long. Trimming took 2 bases from V and 3 from J; bases not matched to a gene: 15. Germline lookup yields CDR1 SGHTA and CDR2 FQGTGA. CDR3 sequence (DNA): TGTGCCAGCAGCTTAGACTCGGGACTAGGGGGGCAAGGCAAAAACATTCAGTACTTC. It codes for CASSLDSGLGGQGKNIQYF.

The table lists this clonotype with a few counts. The gene calls are TRBV7-9 and TRBJ1-4, with 7 bases fitting TRBD1. The junction had 5 bases not matched to a gene; V was cut back by 0 bases and J by 4 bases. CDR1 is SEHNR and CDR2 is FQNEAQ in the germline V gene (reference sequence). This CDR3 is built from 16 residues. CDR3 sequence: CASSLAGTVHNEKLFF. For the CDR3, the DNA is TGTGCCAGCAGCTTAGCCGGGACAGTCCATAATGAAAAACTGTTTTTT.

This clonotype has only a few counts. The chain couples TRBV4-1 to TRBJ2-1; D is possibly TRBD2 (7 bases). V shed 0 bases and J shed 9 bases, with 15 bases lying between them. The CDR3 length is 15 residues. Germline CDR1 MGHRA, CDR2 YSYEKL. CDR3 coding DNA: TGCGCCAGCAGCCAAGATCACGGGGGGCCGCGTGAGCAGTTCTTC. Translated: CASSQDHGGPREQFF.

The chain is built from TRBV11-3 and TRBJ2-1; D might be TRBD2 (6 bases). CDR1 is SGHNT, CDR2 YENEEA, per germline. V lost 5 bases and J lost 6, with 17 bases in between. The CDR3 consists of 15 residues. The CDR3 coding sequence is TGTGCCAGCAGCCTAGGGCGGGGCTTGCTCAATGAGCAGTTCTTC. It is translated as CASSLGRGLLNEQFF.

This chain uses TRBV2 with TRBJ1-2; D remains ambiguous. Germline assignment: CDR1 SNHLY and CDR2 FYNNEI. The CDR3 loop spans 15 amino acids. The germline V and J ends were trimmed by 4 bases and 4 bases, with 16 bases remaining between them. The CDR3 DNA follows: TGTGCCAGCAGTGGGAAGCAGCTCTTCGTCTATGGCTACACCTTC. It is translated as CASSGKQLFVYGYTF. Looking up the rest from reference TRBV2 and TRBJ1-2 gives the full variable domain: EPEVTQTPSHQVTQMGQEVILRCVPISNHLYFYWYRQILGQKVEFLVSFYNNEISEKSEIFDDQFSVERPDGSNFTLKIRSTKLEDSAMYFCASSGKQLFVYGYTFGSGTRLTVV.

This clonotype was detected a few times. CDR3 coding DNA: TGTGCCAGCAGCTTAATAGCGGGGGGAGAAAATGAGCAGTTCTTC. Translating gives CASSLIAGGENEQFF. V is TRBV7-9 and J is TRBJ2-1; 10 bases match TRBD2. The CDR3 contains 15 residues. Germline assignment: CDR1 SEHNR and CDR2 FQNEAQ (reference sequence). The J segment lost 7 bases and the V segment lost 2 bases, leaving 5 bases of the junction unmatched. The full variable domain, its missing parts supplied by reference TRBV7-9 and TRBJ2-1, is DTGVSQNPRHKITKRGQNVTFRCDPISEHNRLYWYRQTLGQGPEFLTYFQNEAQLEKSRLLSDRFSAERPKGSFSTLEIQRTEQGDSAMYLCASSLIAGGENEQFFGPGTRLTVL.

This clonotype has only a few counts. This rearrangement joins TRBV7-6 to TRBJ1-6; D not certain. The CDR3 loop spans 14 amino acids. CDR1 is SGHVS and CDR2 is FNYEAQ in the germline V gene. V dropped 4 bases and J dropped 7 bases, with 11 bases sitting between them. CDR3 amino acids: CASSSWALNSPLHF. CDR3 DNA sequence: TGTGCCAGCAGCTCCTGGGCACTGAATTCACCCCTCCACTTT.

The genes are TRBV7-8 and TRBJ2-7; D might be TRBD1 or TRBD2, each matching 5 bases. Germline-derived CDR1 and CDR2 are SGHVS and FQNEAQ. The CDR3 contains 14 residues. The V and J ends lost 6 bases and 4 bases respectively, with 16 bases between them. The CDR3, as DNA: TGTGCCAGCAGTATACCGGGGCCGTGGTACGAGCAGTACTTC. Translated, it gives CASSIPGPWYEQYF.

This clonotype was detected a few times. This sequence joins TRBV7-9 and TRBJ2-6; no definite D call. The germline V gene has CDR1 SEHNR and CDR2 FQNEAQ (reference sequence). V was shortened by 3 bases and J by 0 bases, with 6 bases between the two germline ends. The CDR3 sequence is 15 residues long. CDR3 sequence (DNA): TGTGCCAGCAGCTTTCGAGACTCTGGGGCCAACGTCCTGACTTTC. The encoded protein is CASSFRDSGANVLTF.

This clonotype was counted between two and nine times. This sequence joins TRBV10-3 and TRBJ2-2, with D possibly TRBD1 on 6 matching bases. The V end was cut by 6 bases, the J end by 4 bases, with 15 bases between. The CDR3 sequence is 15 residues long. Germline V CDR1 and CDR2: ENHRY, SYGVKD. CDR3 nucleotide sequence: TGTGCCATCAGGGTCGACAGGAAAGGCACCGGGGAGCTGTTTTTT. Residues: CAIRVDRKGTGELFF.

This clonotype was seen many times. The V gene is TRBV7-2, the J gene TRBJ2-1; possibly TRBD2 for D (6 bases). Germline loops: CDR1 SGHTA, CDR2 FQGNSA. Trimming took off 4 bases at V and 0 bases at J, with 16 bases between the two ends. The CDR3 spans 17 residues. The CDR3: CASSSSTRGYSYNEQFF. The CDR3 DNA sequence: TGTGCCAGCAGCTCCTCGACTAGAGGGTACTCCTACAATGAGCAGTTCTTC.

This clonotype was seen more than once but under ten times. V is TRBV6-5 and J is TRBJ1-2, with D unclear. CDR3 length: 17 residues. Per germline, CDR1 MNHEY and CDR2 SVGAGI. Trimming shortened V by 1 base and J by 2 bases, and 17 bases separated the two germline ends. The CDR3 protein is CASSYLPRTGRNYGYTF. DNA of the CDR3: TGTGCCAGCAGTTACTTACCTCGGACGGGGAGGAACTATGGCTACACCTTC.

This clonotype was counted only a few times. The rearrangement links TRBV6-6 to TRBJ2-3; 10 bases are a match to TRBD2. This CDR3 is 17 amino acids long. Germline CDR1 is MNHNY and CDR2 is SVGAGI (reference sequence). With V trimmed by 2 bases and J by 2 bases, 7 bases remained unmatched. CDR3 loop: CASSYPASGGPTDTQYF. The CDR3 DNA is TGTGCCAGCAGTTACCCCGCTAGCGGGGGACCCACAGATACGCAGTATTTT.

The rearrangement links TRBV27 to TRBJ1-5; 7 bases are a match to TRBD1. Germline CDR1 and CDR2: MNHEY and SMNVEV (reference sequence). The CDR3 is 14 residues long. V was clipped by 8 bases and J by 5 bases; unmatched bases: 9. The CDR3 sequence is CASAGGRLDQPQHF. As DNA, the CDR3 is TGTGCCAGCGCAGGGGGACGGTTAGATCAGCCCCAGCATTTT.